These T cell receptor beta chains were read from a single sample in a study of Tregs in tolerant kidney transplant recipients. The repertoire was sequenced with immunoSEQ multiplex PCR; TCRdb's copy has only in-frame clones and lacks some. This sample has 110,000 or so clones, with roughly 92% found just once. The sequenced sample was CD4+ T cells from blood. The source of these receptors is a human donor in good health. Each CDR3 is given with its conserved first and last residue. The order of the fields is clone size, J gene, V gene, D gene, CDR3 protein, CDR3 DNA. D genes are given only for firm matches. The size entry is marked missing in some rows and otherwise reads once, few, many or a size class.

>NA|TRBJ2-1|TRBV5-4|NA
CASSTPVNNEQFF
TGTGCCAGCAGCACGCCCGTAAACAATGAGCAGTTCTTC
>NA|TRBJ2-7|TRBV7-6|TRBD2
CASSPGGGNYEQYF
TGTGCCAGCAGCCCCGGGGGGGGGAATTACGAGCAGTACTTC
>NA|TRBJ2-7|TRBV11-2|TRBD2
CASSLSLAGGTYEQYF
TGTGCCAGCAGCTTATCCTTGGCGGGAGGAACCTACGAGCAGTACTTC
>once|TRBJ2-4|TRBV25-1|TRBD2
CASSDRAGGGKNIQYF
TGTGCCAGCAGTGATAGGGCGGGAGGCGGCAAAAACATTCAGTACTTC
>NA|TRBJ1-5|TRBV19|NA
CASSISGITSNQPQHF
TGTGCCAGTAGTATCTCGGGGATTACGAGCAATCAGCCCCAGCATTTT
>NA|TRBJ2-3|TRBV6-6|NA
CASSYSATTDTQYF
TGTGCCAGCAGTTACTCGGCTACCACAGATACGCAGTATTTT
>NA|TRBJ1-3|TRBV7-9|NA
CASSPTGSSSGNTIYF
TGTGCCAGCAGCCCTACGGGCAGTAGCTCTGGAAACACCATATATTTT
>NA|TRBJ1-2|TRBV11-2|TRBD1
CASSSPMTGINYGYTF
TGTGCCAGCAGCTCCCCAATGACAGGGATAAACTATGGCTACACCTTC
>NA|TRBJ2-3|TRBV6-6|TRBD2
CASTREAGGTDTQYF
TGTGCCAGCACCCGCGAGGCGGGGGGCACAGATACGCAGTATTTT
>NA|TRBJ1-2|TRBV13|TRBD1
CASSLRTGVDGYTF
TGTGCCAGCAGCTTACGGACAGGGGTGGATGGCTACACCTTC
>NA|TRBJ2-5|TRBV6-1|TRBD2
CASSEGATSGGAGETQYF
TGTGCCAGCAGTGAAGGGGCGACTAGCGGGGGGGCAGGTGAGACCCAGTACTTC
>NA|TRBJ1-2|TRBV2|NA
CASRTRQSANYGYTF
TGTGCCAGCAGGACCCGACAGTCTGCTAACTATGGCTACACCTTC
>NA|TRBJ1-2|TRBV11-2|NA
CASSLGRVYGYTF
TGTGCCAGCAGCTTGGGACGGGTCTATGGCTACACCTTC
>NA|TRBJ1-5|TRBV6-6|TRBD1
CASSGQGGQPQHF
TGTGCCAGCAGCGGACAGGGGGGGCAGCCCCAGCATTTT
>NA|TRBJ2-2|TRBV6-6|NA
CASSYSTWPGELFF
TGTGCCAGCAGTTACTCGACTTGGCCCGGGGAGCTGTTTTTT
>NA|TRBJ1-3|TRBV18|NA
CASSPQISGNTIYF
TGTGCCAGCTCACCTCAGATCTCTGGAAACACCATATATTTT
>NA|TRBJ2-3|TRBV5-1|NA
CASSPEQGFGTDTQYF
TGCGCCAGCAGCCCTGAACAGGGTTTTGGCACAGATACGCAGTATTTT
>NA|TRBJ2-5|TRBV5-4|NA
CASSPVAEGETQYF
TGTGCCAGCAGCCCTGTCGCCGAGGGTGAGACCCAGTACTTC
>NA|TRBJ2-5|TRBV18|NA
CASSPDRQETQYF
TGTGCCAGCTCACCAGACAGGCAGGAGACCCAGTACTTC
>NA|TRBJ2-5|TRBV10-3|NA
CAISGPGAGRKETQYF
TGTGCCATCAGTGGGCCCGGGGCGGGGCGCAAGGAGACCCAGTACTTC
>NA|TRBJ2-3|TRBV9|NA
CASSVVGTDTQYF
TGTGCCAGCAGCGTAGTCGGCACAGATACGCAGTATTTT
>NA|TRBJ2-1|TRBV18|TRBD2
CASSPISSGSNEQFF
TGTGCCAGCTCACCAATCTCTAGCGGGAGTAATGAGCAGTTCTTC
>NA|TRBJ1-1|TRBV6-1|NA
CASSERSGLGTEAFF
TGTGCCAGCAGTGAGCGATCCGGGCTCGGGACTGAAGCTTTCTTT
>NA|TRBJ2-1|TRBV6-5|TRBD2
CASSFETSGVEQFF
TGTGCCAGCAGCTTCGAGACTAGCGGGGTGGAGCAGTTCTTC
>NA|TRBJ2-2|TRBV6-1|NA
CASRGTSNTGELFF
TGTGCCAGCAGAGGGACCAGTAACACCGGGGAGCTGTTTTTT
>NA|TRBJ2-5|TRBV29-1|TRBD2
CSVKRGGLETQYF
TGCAGCGTTAAGAGGGGAGGGTTGGAGACCCAGTACTTC
>once|TRBJ2-7|TRBV7-9|NA
CASGGQRYEQYF
TGTGCCAGCGGCGGACAGCGCTACGAGCAGTACTTC
>NA|TRBJ2-1|TRBV20-1|NA
CSAQVSEQFF
TGCAGTGCTCAAGTCAGTGAGCAGTTCTTC
>NA|TRBJ2-1|TRBV11-3|TRBD2
CASSLGLADYNEQFF
TGTGCCAGCAGCTTGGGACTAGCGGACTACAATGAGCAGTTCTTC
>NA|TRBJ2-2|TRBV10-3|TRBD2
CAIGTSGGARGELFF
TGTGCCATCGGAACTAGCGGGGGGGCTCGTGGGGAGCTGTTTTTT
>NA|TRBJ2-5|TRBV5-1|TRBD1
CASSLGWGQANEETQYF
TGCGCCAGCAGCTTGGGTTGGGGACAGGCAAACGAAGAGACCCAGTACTTC
>NA|TRBJ2-7|TRBV6-1|TRBD1
CASRQGQGVYEQYF
TGTGCCAGCCGCCAAGGACAGGGGGTATACGAGCAGTACTTC